This TCR beta chain was captured in a study of blood T cell repertoires in COVID-19. Looking at the study overall: Donors in the United States, Italy and Spain gave samples during acute or convalescent COVID-19. In each case, the material was cDNA or gDNA derived from T cells, B-cell-depleted T cells, or PBMCs.

Original processing methods: Scientists estimated how many nucleated cells there were by amplifying reference gene primers. Libraries were prepared by immunoSEQ multiplex PCR; TCRdb keeps only in-frame clonotypes and omits some of them. That table supplies the V and J calls and clone size; D and trimming were determined from the DNA. Altogether roughly 180,000 clones are present, roughly nine tenths being singletons, with the ten largest covering 2.9%. The junction had 7 bases not matched to a gene; V was cut back by 4 bases and J by 3 bases. Germline values: CDR1 MDHEN, CDR2 SYDVKM. The CDR3 covers 15 residues.

The sample taken for sequencing was peripheral blood. The clonotype comes from a young woman with active or convalescent COVID-19. The rearrangement links TRBV28 to TRBJ2-7; 9 bases align to TRBD1. For the CDR3, the DNA is TGTGCCAGCAGTTCCCCCTGGGACAGGGACTACGAGCAGTACTTC. This translates into CASSSPWDRDYEQYF.